This TCR beta chain was identified during a study of chronic HIV infection and antiretroviral therapy. MiXCR, run by TCRdb on the 5' RACE reads, gives a single entry per CDR3 protein. The sample contains some 37,000 distinct CDR3 sequences, about 8.1% of which appear only once. Trimming pared 2 bases from V and 8 bases from J, leaving 4 bases between. This CDR3 has 11 residues. Germline V lookup: CDR1 GTSNPN, CDR2 SVGIG (reference sequence). This TCR was sampled from an adult who had HIV and had not received antiretroviral therapy, or was an uninfected healthy control (not recorded which). The specimen was peripheral blood. The V gene is TRBV30, the J gene TRBJ1-6; D is uncertain. Here the CDR3 reads CAWSRDSPLHF. The CDR3 bases are TGTGCCTGGAGTCGCGATTCACCCCTCCACTTT. Based on the CDR3 plus reference TRBV30 and TRBJ1-6, the full variable domain is SQTIHQWPATLVQPVGSPLSLECTVEGTSNPNLYWYRQAAGRGLQLLFYSVGIGQISSEVPQNLSASRPQDRQFILSSKKLLLSDSGFYLCAWSRDSPLHFGNGTRLTVT.